This TCR beta chain was sequenced in a study of shared clonotypes between healthy human individuals. All donors qualified as healthy HIV-negative adults and had experienced no recent acute infections or vaccinations. Germline-derived CDR1 and CDR2 are SGHDN and FVKESK. The CDR3 runs to 12 residues. V was shortened by 4 bases and J by 6 bases, with 8 bases between the two germline ends. Whole-study results and caveats: The study found about 5% of naive CD4 clonotypes shared across four donors. At large depth, rarefaction still showed sorted-subset sequencing to be incomplete.

Comment on this clone: What it binds is not known. The same CDR3 arises from other DNA sequences in this sample as well.

Every immunoSEQ plate was one replicate of a subset's evenly spread DNA. Repertoires were generated with immunoSEQ multiplex PCR, while TCRdb's copy carries only in-frame clones and drops some. Of about 2,500,000 clones listed, around nine tenths are singletons. The rearrangement links TRBV14 to TRBJ2-3; D not certain. The source is a man younger than 35 in good health. The material sequenced was naive CD4+ T cells sorted from blood. The sample's subset: CD45RA+ positively selected. In DNA, the CDR3 is TGTGCCAGCAGCCCAACCGCGGATACGCAGTATTTT. It encodes CASSPTADTQYF.